The present entry profiles one T cell receptor beta chain with its context. There is no known antigen for this receptor. No base quality values were provided; no much bigger clone lies one nucleotide off. Other DNA sequences in the same sample also yield this CDR3. The sample comes from a study of CD8+ T cells in alopecia areata (dated by TCRdb to 2017 to 2018). Study-level background: The treated patients took part in an open-label pilot trial in which moderate-to-severe alopecia areata was treated with oral tofacitinib at 5 to 10 mg twice daily. The SALT score, which quantifies the percentage of affected scalp surface area, was used to measure disease severity in treated patients. Patients received tofacitinib for 6 to 18 months and were then followed off drug for 6 months to check for delayed response and recurrence. RNA was obtained with the PAXgene miRNA kit for fixed scalp, the miRNeasy kit for PBMCs, and the RNeasy kit for mouse skin. TCRbeta CDR3 regions were amplified by immunoSEQ multiplex PCR using 35 Vbeta forward and 13 Jbeta reverse primers. Human TCRbeta sequencing covered scalp tissue and sorted CD4+ and CD8+ peripheral blood T cells from patchy and totalis/universalis alopecia areata patients and healthy controls. Biopsies were taken from tofacitinib-treated patients at baseline and at 4 and 24 weeks of treatment, and a later scalp biopsy was taken in several of the tofacitinib-treated patients. Scalp clonality was compared across normal scalp (n=4), patchy alopecia areata scalp (n=8), and alopecia totalis/universalis scalp (n=8). The study used high-throughput TCRbeta sequencing to examine T cell clonal expansion in alopecia areata, in both the C3H/HeJ mouse model and human patients. Study-wide conclusions, independent of this receptor: Because the treated cohort was small and had just a single nonresponder, larger studies are needed to establish links between baseline CD8+ expansion and response. Higher clonality and more expanded CD8+ clones were observed in lesional scalp than in normal scalp, particularly in alopecia totalis/universalis, a finding suggestive of antigenic drive. During tofacitinib treatment, many expanded lesional clones remained in scalp and blood, and this persistence may partly explain relapse after treatment is stopped. Tofacitinib significantly lowered scalp clonality and the number of expanded CD8+ clones among the top 100 scalp clones. Resident alphabeta T cells in normal human skin are also sequenced, complicating scalp TCR repertoire analysis, unlike mouse skin dominated by gammadelta T cells. Shared TCR sequences between patients were less evident than in mice, which may be partly attributable to HLA diversity in the patient population.

Inclusive of the bounding cysteine and phenylalanine, the CDR3 is 13 residues long. CDR3 DNA only is kept here, 39 bases in frame from base 1. V and J lose 0 bases and 3 bases, and a span of 6 bases separates them. Via the germline V gene (reference sequence), CDR1 is MNHEY and CDR2 SMNVEV. This specimen's treatment or condition label, per the study, means: oral pan-JAK inhibitor, 5-10 mg twice daily. Lesional scalp punch biopsies and peripheral blood were collected from alopecia areata patients. After PBMCs were isolated by density centrifugation and stained for CD3, CD4 and CD8, a FACSAria was used to sort CD4+ and CD8+ T cells. The library was produced with the immunoSEQ multiplex PCR assay. For TCR sequencing, RNA was extracted from every sample and reverse transcribed into cDNA to serve as template. First-strand cDNA was synthesized using SuperScript III with a 2:1 mix of oligo-dT and random hexamers. A synthetic immune receptor repertoire was used to gauge amplification bias, and whatever bias remained was removed computationally. Per the original workflow: Raw reads were preprocessed for error removal, and CDR3 was defined according to IMGT conventions as running from the conserved cysteine to phenylalanine. Clonality was computed by normalizing Shannon entropy by log2 of the number of productive unique TCRs and subtracting the result from 1. CD4 or CD8 identity of scalp clones was inferred by cross-referencing scalp TCRbeta sequences with sorted blood CD4 and CD8 repertoires. The clones in this table, taken by TCRdb from immuneACCESS, are in-frame only. Not every clone is retained; where verified, under half of the shortfall comes from an unresolved V gene, and the cause of the rest is unknown. V, J and clone size were drawn from that table, and D and trimming were deduced from the DNA. The sample includes more than 95,000 clones, with 80% to 90% observed a single time. The leading ten clones occupy 11% of the sample.

The sample consisted of CD8+ T cells sorted from blood, taken between weeks 30 and 35, from a patient treated with tofacitinib. The TCR was taken from a human donor with alopecia areata. The V and J genes are TRBV27 and TRBJ2-7, with the D gene tentatively TRBD1 or TRBD2, based on 5 matching bases in each. The CDR3 is CASSLSGVYEQYF. The nucleotides read TGTGCCAGCAGTTTATCGGGGGTCTACGAGCAGTACTTC.